Sequencing of this T cell receptor beta chain was carried out in a study of T cells in Graves' hyperthyroidism and ophthalmopathy. In the study overall: Pretreatment peripheral blood was obtained at initial diagnosis.

Regarding this clonotype: Its matching antigen is unknown.

RNA transcripts yielded amplified TCR beta CDR3 regions. Using the HTBI primer set, a first-round RT-PCR was run on the TCR CDR3. TCRdb reprocessed the multiplex PCR reads via MiXCR and lists one record per CDR3 protein. The repertoire includes about 680,000 distinct CDR3 sequences, under 45% of them detected once, and around a third sits in the top ten. The study's findings and limits: Progression to ophthalmopathy was predicted a median of approximately seven months early.

Trimming left V 1 base short and J 0 bases short, with 10 bases between. The CDR3 contains 15 residues. The germline gives CDR1 SGHDT, CDR2 YYEEEE. The sequencing sample was made of blood. This clonotype originated in a woman in her 40s with Graves' hyperthyroidism. The chain couples TRBV5-6 to TRBJ1-1; possibly TRBD1 for D (6 bases). CDR3: CASSLYQGMNTEAFF. The CDR3 DNA reads TGTGCCAGCAGCTTGTATCAGGGGATGAACACTGAAGCTTTCTTT.